This T cell receptor (beta chain) was found in a study of blood T cell repertoires in COVID-19. Profiled with immunoSEQ multiplex PCR; TCRdb holds only in-frame clones, not every one. This table has tens of thousands of clones, more than 75% appearing once. The CDR3 spans 13 residues. Trimming stripped 3 bases from V and 2 bases from J, with 7 bases between. This sequence originates from a human donor in a cohort sampled during active COVID-19. Sequenced input: peripheral blood. The chain employs TRBV12-3 or TRBV12-4 and TRBJ1-1, with D possibly matching TRBD1 (5 bases). The CDR3: CASSFDSNTEAFF. The CDR3 DNA follows: TGTGCCAGCAGTTTTGACAGTAACACTGAAGCTTTCTTT.